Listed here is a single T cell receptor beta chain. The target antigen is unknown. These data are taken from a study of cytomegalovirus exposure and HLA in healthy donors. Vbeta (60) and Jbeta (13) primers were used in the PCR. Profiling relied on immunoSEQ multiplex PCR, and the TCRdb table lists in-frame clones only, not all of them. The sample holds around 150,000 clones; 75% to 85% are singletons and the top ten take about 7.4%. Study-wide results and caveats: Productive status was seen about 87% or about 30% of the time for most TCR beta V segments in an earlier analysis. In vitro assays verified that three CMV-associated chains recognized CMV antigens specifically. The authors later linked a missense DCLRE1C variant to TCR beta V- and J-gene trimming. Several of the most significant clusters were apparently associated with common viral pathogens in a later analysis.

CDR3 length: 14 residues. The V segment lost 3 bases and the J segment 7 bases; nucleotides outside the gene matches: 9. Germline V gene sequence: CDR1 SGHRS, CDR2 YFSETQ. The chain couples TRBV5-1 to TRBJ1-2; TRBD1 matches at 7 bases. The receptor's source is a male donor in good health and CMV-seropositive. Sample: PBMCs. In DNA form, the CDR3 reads TGCGCCAGCAGCTCTTCGACAGGGATTTGTGGCTACACCTTC. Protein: CASSSSTGICGYTF.